This T cell receptor beta chain is from a study of T-cell memory formation after mild COVID-19. This clonotype was counted ten times or more. TCRdb analysed the 5' RACE reads with MiXCR anew, one entry per CDR3 protein. The data show about 40,000 distinct CDR3 sequences, 5.5% to 7% seen once. The CDR3 covers 15 residues. Germline lookup yields CDR1 LGHNA and CDR2 YSLEER. Unmatched junction bases numbered 9, after V lost 0 bases and J lost 10 bases. Sequencing was done on a sample of PBMCs or a T cell subset sorted from them (not recorded which). This clonotype was sampled from an adult who had mild COVID-19 (a few samples of this study predate the infection). Cell type and time point are not known. This rearrangement joins TRBV4-3 to TRBJ2-1, with TRBD1 matching 7 bases. CDR3 nucleotide sequence: TGCGCCAGCAGCCAAGATCCAGGGACAGTTCGGGAGCAGTTCTTC. This sequence encodes CASSQDPGTVREQFF.